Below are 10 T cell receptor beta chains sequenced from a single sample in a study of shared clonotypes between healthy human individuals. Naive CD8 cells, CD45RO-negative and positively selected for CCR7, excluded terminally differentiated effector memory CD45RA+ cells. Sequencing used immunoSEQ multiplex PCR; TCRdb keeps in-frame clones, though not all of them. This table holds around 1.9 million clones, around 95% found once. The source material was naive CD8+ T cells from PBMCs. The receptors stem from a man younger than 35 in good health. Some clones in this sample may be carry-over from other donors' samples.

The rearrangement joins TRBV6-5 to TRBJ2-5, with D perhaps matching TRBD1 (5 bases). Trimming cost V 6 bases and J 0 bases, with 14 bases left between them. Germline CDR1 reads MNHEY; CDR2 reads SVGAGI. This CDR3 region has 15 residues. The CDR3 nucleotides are TGTGCCAGCAGCTATGGGTCAGGGTACCAAGAGACCCAGTACTTC. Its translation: CASSYGSGYQETQYF.

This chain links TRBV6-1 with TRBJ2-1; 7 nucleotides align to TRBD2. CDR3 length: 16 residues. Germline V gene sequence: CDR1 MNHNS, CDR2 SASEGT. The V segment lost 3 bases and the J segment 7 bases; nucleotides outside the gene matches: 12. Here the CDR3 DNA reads TGTGCCAGCAGTGAGCCCCTAGCGGCCCTGGGAAATGAGCAGTTCTTC. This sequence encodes CASSEPLAALGNEQFF.

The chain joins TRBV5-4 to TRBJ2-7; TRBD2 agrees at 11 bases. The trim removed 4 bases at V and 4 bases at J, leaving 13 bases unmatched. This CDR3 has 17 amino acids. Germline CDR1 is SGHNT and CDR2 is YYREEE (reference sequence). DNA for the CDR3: TGTGCCAGCAGCGGGTACGGTCTAGCGGGAGGAATATACGAGCAGTACTTC. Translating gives CASSGYGLAGGIYEQYF.

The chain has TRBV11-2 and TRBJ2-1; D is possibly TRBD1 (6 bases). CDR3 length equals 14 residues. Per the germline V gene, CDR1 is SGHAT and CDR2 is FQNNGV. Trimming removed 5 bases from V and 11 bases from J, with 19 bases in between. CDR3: CASSPRAIGTKQFF. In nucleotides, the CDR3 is TGTGCCAGCAGCCCAAGGGCCATCGGGACAAAGCAGTTCTTC.

CDR3 region: CASSLFQGPHYEQYF. CDR3 DNA: TGTGCCAGCAGTTTATTCCAGGGCCCCCACTACGAGCAGTACTTC. V is TRBV28 and J is TRBJ2-7, with D possibly TRBD1 on 5 matching bases. CDR1 MDHEN and CDR2 SYDVKM come from the germline V gene. The CDR3 length is 15 residues. V lost 1 base to trimming and J lost 3 bases, with 13 bases between them.

The CDR3 DNA reads TGTGCCAGCAGGGGACTAGCGGGAGTGGCAGATACGCAGTATTTT. Protein product: CASRGLAGVADTQYF. The chain couples TRBV27 to TRBJ2-3; 14 bases are shared with TRBD2. The V segment lost 6 bases and the J segment 4 bases; nucleotides outside the gene matches: 3. Germline CDR1 and CDR2: MNHEY and SMNVEV (reference sequence). CDR3 length equals 15 residues.

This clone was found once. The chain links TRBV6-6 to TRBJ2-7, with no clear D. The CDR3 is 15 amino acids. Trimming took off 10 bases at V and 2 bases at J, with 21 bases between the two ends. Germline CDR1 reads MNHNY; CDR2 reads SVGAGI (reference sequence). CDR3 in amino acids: CATRRPLEPTYEQYF. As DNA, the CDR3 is TGTGCCACCAGGCGACCGCTAGAGCCCACCTACGAGCAGTACTTC.

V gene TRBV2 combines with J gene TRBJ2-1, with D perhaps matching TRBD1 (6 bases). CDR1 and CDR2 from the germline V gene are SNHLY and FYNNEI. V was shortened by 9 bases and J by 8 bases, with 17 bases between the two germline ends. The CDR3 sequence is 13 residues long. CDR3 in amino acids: CASRLGRGDEQFF. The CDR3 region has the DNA TGTGCCAGTAGGTTGGGCAGGGGCGATGAGCAGTTCTTC.

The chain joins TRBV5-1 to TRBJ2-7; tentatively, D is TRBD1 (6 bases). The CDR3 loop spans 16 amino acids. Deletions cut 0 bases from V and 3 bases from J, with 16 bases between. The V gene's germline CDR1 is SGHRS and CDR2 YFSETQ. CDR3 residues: CASSLASVGRGYEQYF. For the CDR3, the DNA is TGCGCCAGCAGCTTGGCCTCTGTAGGCAGGGGCTACGAGCAGTACTTC.

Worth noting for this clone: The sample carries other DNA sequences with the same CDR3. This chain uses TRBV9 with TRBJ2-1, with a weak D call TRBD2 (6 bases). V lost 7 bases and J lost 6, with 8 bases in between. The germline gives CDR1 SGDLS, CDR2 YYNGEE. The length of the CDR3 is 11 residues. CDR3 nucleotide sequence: TGTGCCAGCCGGCGGGGCAATGAGCAGTTCTTC. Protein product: CASRRGNEQFF. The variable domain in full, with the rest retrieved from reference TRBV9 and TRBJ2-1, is DSGVTQTPKHLITATGQRVTLRCSPRSGDLSVYWYQQSLDQGLQFLIQYYNGEERAKGNILERFSAQQFPDLHSELNLSSLELGDSALYFCASRRGNEQFFGPGTRLTVL.